The T cell receptor beta chain described here comes from a study of graft-versus-host responses after intestinal transplantation. Trimming stripped 5 bases from V and 5 bases from J, with 24 bases between. The CDR3 is 17 amino acids. Germline V gene data show CDR1 as SGHTA and CDR2 as FQGNSA. As regards this clone: Its antigen is undetermined.

The assay was immunoSEQ multiplex PCR, and TCRdb's table has in-frame clones only and misses some. The sample yields over 45,000 clones, 89% seen once. J is TRBJ1-2 and V is TRBV7-2; D is possibly TRBD1 (5 bases). This clonotype was sampled from a human donor who was the organ donor for an intestinal transplant. Sequenced material: unstimulated CD4+ T cells sorted from spleen or lymph node cells, taken before transplant. In nucleotides, the CDR3 is TGTGCCAGCAGCCAAGCGGGGGGAAGGGGAGGAGGTTATGGCTACACCTTC. Amino acid sequence: CASSQAGGRGGGYGYTF.